One sample yielded the 32 T cell receptor beta chains listed below, sequenced in a study of shared clonotypes between healthy human individuals. As defined, naive CD8 cells were CD45RO-negative and positively selected for CCR7, with terminally differentiated effector memory CD45RA+ cells excluded. Clones were read by immunoSEQ multiplex PCR, and TCRdb kept only the in-frame ones, dropping some. The sample carries about 700,000 clones, 92% recorded once. The sample taken for sequencing was naive CD8+ T cells sorted from blood. These receptors were collected from a young man in good health.

The count of this clone is one. Different DNA sequences within this sample yield the same CDR3. The chain joins TRBV5-6 to TRBJ2-5, with TRBD1 matching over 8 bases. The CDR3 loop spans 13 amino acids. Trimming removed 4 bases from V and 4 bases from J; junction bases left unmatched: 3. Germline-derived CDR1 and CDR2 are SGHDT and YYEEEE. CDR3 region: CASSLTGGETQYF. In nucleotides, the CDR3 is TGTGCCAGCAGCCTAACAGGGGGAGAGACCCAGTACTTC.

This clone was counted a single time. The genes are TRBV15 and TRBJ1-4; D unclear. CDR3 size: 15 residues. V was clipped by 3 bases and J by 11 bases, with 19 bases between them. Germline CDR1 is LNHNV and CDR2 is YYDKDF (reference sequence). The DNA for the CDR3 is TGTGCCACCAGCAGTGATGCACTATCTGGGATCAAACTGTTTTTT. Its protein product is CATSSDALSGIKLFF.

This chain connects TRBV5-6 to TRBJ1-2; weak D call: TRBD1 (6 bases). Trimming cost V 0 bases and J 8 bases, with 14 bases left between them. The CDR3 is 14 residues long. CDR1 and CDR2 (germline): SGHDT, YYEEEE. CDR3 amino acids: CASSLGQGIEGYTF. CDR3 sequence (DNA): TGTGCCAGCAGCTTGGGTCAGGGGATAGAGGGCTACACCTTC.

The rearrangement joins TRBV19 to TRBJ2-1, with D perhaps TRBD2 (5 bases). The CDR3 is made up of 18 amino acids. The V and J ends lost 5 bases and 0 bases respectively, with 20 bases between them. Germline V CDR1 and CDR2: LNHDA, SQIVND (reference sequence). The CDR3 sequence is CASSSPEGDLLSYNEQFF. The CDR3 DNA reads TGTGCCAGTAGTTCTCCCGAGGGAGACCTTCTCTCCTACAATGAGCAGTTCTTC. Looking up the rest from reference TRBV19 and TRBJ2-1 gives the full variable domain: DGGITQSPKYLFRKEGQNVTLSCEQNLNHDAMYWYRQDPGQGLRLIYYSQIVNDFQKGDIAEGYSVSREKKESFPLTVTSAQKNPTAFYLCASSSPEGDLLSYNEQFFGPGTRLTVL.

The J gene is TRBJ2-7, the V gene TRBV27, with TRBD2 matching over 10 bases. V dropped 4 bases and J dropped 4; count of bases not matched to a gene: 10. CDR1 is MNHEY and CDR2 is SMNVEV in the germline V gene (reference sequence). CDR3 length: 16 residues. CDR3 in amino acids: CASSSGASGRLYEQYF. Here the CDR3 DNA reads TGTGCCAGCAGTTCCGGGGCTAGCGGGAGATTGTACGAGCAGTACTTC.

V is TRBV10-3 and J is TRBJ2-1; 7 bases agree with TRBD2. This CDR3 has 15 residues. Unmatched junction bases numbered 11, after V lost 5 bases and J lost 7 bases. Germline V gene lookup returns CDR1 ENHRY and CDR2 SYGVKD. The CDR3 is CAISPPGGEVNEQFF. The CDR3 coding sequence is TGTGCCATCAGTCCCCCGGGGGGAGAAGTTAATGAGCAGTTCTTC.

Worth noting for this clone: This specimen includes other DNA sequences encoding the same CDR3. The chain employs TRBV9 and TRBJ2-1; D uncertain. Deletions cut 4 bases from V and 7 bases from J, with 12 bases between. This CDR3 comprises 13 residues. Germline assignment: CDR1 SGDLS and CDR2 YYNGEE. The CDR3: CASSPSGANEQFF. The CDR3 DNA is TGTGCCAGCAGCCCTTCTGGAGCGAATGAGCAGTTCTTC.

The gene calls are TRBV11-2 and TRBJ2-2; 7 bases align to TRBD1. The CDR3 contains 17 residues. The ends lost 4 bases at V and 0 bases at J; junction bases unmatched: 8. CDR1 is SGHAT, CDR2 FQNNGV, per germline. The CDR3 loop reads CASSSIEGASNTGELFF. The CDR3 nucleotides are TGTGCCAGCAGCTCCATCGAGGGGGCCTCGAACACCGGGGAGCTGTTTTTT.

J is TRBJ2-1 and V is TRBV9, with D perhaps TRBD2 (6 bases). Per the germline V gene, CDR1 is SGDLS and CDR2 is YYNGEE. The ends were cut back, 8 bases at V and 6 bases at J, with 15 bases in the middle. The CDR3 contains 13 residues. DNA for the CDR3: TGTGCCAGTACGGGACTCCGTACCAATGAGCAGTTCTTC. Its protein product is CASTGLRTNEQFF.

The chain has TRBV15 and TRBJ2-2; D possibly corresponds to TRBD1 (5 bases). V was clipped by 0 bases and J by 7 bases, with 12 bases between them. The CDR3 has 15 amino acids. Germline assignment: CDR1 LNHNV and CDR2 YYDKDF (reference sequence). CDR3 in amino acids: CATSRDKGAFGELFF. DNA for the CDR3: TGTGCCACCAGCAGAGATAAAGGGGCTTTCGGGGAGCTGTTTTTT.

The chain links TRBV11-2 to TRBJ2-1; D is uncertain. CDR1 and CDR2 from the germline V gene are SGHAT and FQNNGV. Trimming took 5 bases from V and 0 from J, leaving 11 bases between them. The CDR3 loop spans 15 amino acids. This CDR3 is CASSRTVGSYNEQFF. The CDR3 DNA reads TGTGCCAGCAGCCGGACCGTTGGCTCCTACAATGAGCAGTTCTTC. The full variable domain, in which reference TRBV11-2 and TRBJ2-1 provide the parts outside the CDR3, is EAGVAQSPRYKIIEKRQSVAFWCNPISGHATLYWYQQILGQGPKLLIQFQNNGVVDDSQLPKDRFSAERLKGVDSTLKIQPAKLEDSAVYLCASSRTVGSYNEQFFGPGTRLTVL.

The rearrangement links TRBV19 to TRBJ2-1; D uncertain. The germline V gene has CDR1 LNHDA and CDR2 SQIVND (reference sequence). This CDR3 comprises 15 residues. V lost 1 base to trimming and J lost 8 bases, with 15 bases between them. The CDR3 nucleotides read TGTGCCAGTAGTATAGCCAGCCTACAAAGGGATGAGCAGTTCTTC. Encoded protein: CASSIASLQRDEQFF.

In this sample, this clone turned up a few times. The chain is built from TRBV7-9 and TRBJ2-7; D gene uncertain. In germline, CDR1 is SEHNR, CDR2 FQNEAQ (reference sequence). CDR3 size: 15 residues. V was clipped by 3 bases and J by 1 base, with 13 bases between them. CDR3: CASSFPQDQSYEQYF. In nucleotides, the CDR3 is TGTGCCAGCAGCTTCCCCCAAGACCAATCCTACGAGCAGTACTTC.

The chain carries TRBV7-9 and TRBJ2-1, with 10 bases that match TRBD1. Germline lookup yields CDR1 SEHNR and CDR2 FQNEAQ (reference sequence). V lost 6 bases, J lost 7 bases, and 12 bases stayed unmatched. CDR3 size: 16 residues. For the CDR3, the DNA is TGTGCCAGCAGTGATCCGGGACAGGGGTTCTCAAATGAGCAGTTCTTC. Translated, it gives CASSDPGQGFSNEQFF.

This clone showed up just a few times. The chain employs TRBV6-1 and TRBJ1-4; weak D call: TRBD1 (5 bases). Germline CDR1 and CDR2: MNHNS and SASEGT. The length of the CDR3 is 13 residues. The V end was cut by 2 bases, the J end by 7 bases, with 8 bases between. CDR3 bases: TGTGCCAGCAGTGAACAGGGTCGTGAAAAACTGTTTTTT. Its translation: CASSEQGREKLFF.

V usage is TRBV19 and J usage is TRBJ2-3, with 9 bases matching TRBD2. J gave up 6 bases and V 3 bases, and 10 bases lay outside the gene matches. Looked up from germline, CDR1 is LNHDA and CDR2 is SQIVND (reference sequence). The CDR3 runs to 16 residues. The CDR3 nucleotides read TGTGCCAGTAGTATCAGTAGCGGGAGTATATTGGATACGCAGTATTTT. Translated, it gives CASSISSGSILDTQYF.

V usage is TRBV7-9 and J usage is TRBJ2-7; 16 bases align to TRBD2. V lost 4 bases, J lost 5 bases, and 11 bases stayed unmatched. The CDR3 sequence is 18 residues long. Germline V gives CDR1 SEHNR, CDR2 FQNEAQ (reference sequence). The CDR3 region is CASSWGTSGRAVLDEQYF. In nucleotides, the CDR3 is TGTGCCAGCAGCTGGGGGACTAGCGGGAGGGCCGTCTTGGACGAGCAGTACTTC.

The chain joins TRBV7-9 to TRBJ2-1, with D unresolved. Trimming stripped 6 bases from V and 7 bases from J, with 16 bases between. CDR1 and CDR2 from the germline V gene are SEHNR and FQNEAQ (reference sequence). This CDR3 contains 14 residues. In DNA form, the CDR3 reads TGTGCCAGCAGACCTACGACGTGGACGAATGAGCAGTTCTTC. It encodes CASRPTTWTNEQFF.

This clone was detected only once. The V and J genes are TRBV28 and TRBJ2-5; 7 bases are shared with TRBD2. The CDR3 covers 13 residues. From germline, CDR1 is MDHEN and CDR2 SYDVKM. The V and J ends lost 4 bases and 2 bases, in that order; junction bases with no gene match: 1. In DNA, the CDR3 is TGTGCCAGCAGTTCGGGGGGACAAGAGACCCAGTACTTC. It is translated as CASSSGGQETQYF.

The chain couples TRBV21-1 to TRBJ2-7; the table's TRBD2 call for D was not verified on the DNA. TRBV21-1 is deemed a pseudogene. This CDR3 region has 14 residues. This CDR3 is CASSKYPLSYEQYF. The CDR3 nucleotides are TGTGCCAGCAGCAAATATCCTCTCTCCTACGAGCAGTACTTC.

This chain joins TRBV6-5 and TRBJ1-2, with 7 nucleotides matching TRBD1. The CDR3 covers 14 residues. The germline CDR1 and CDR2 sequences are MNHEY and SVGAGI. Trimming cost V 2 bases and J 3 bases; bases outside gene matches: 3. In DNA form, the CDR3 reads TGTGCCAGCAGTTACGACAGGGCTGACTATGGCTACACCTTC. Amino acids: CASSYDRADYGYTF.

The chain recombines TRBV28 with TRBJ2-1, with 11 bases that match TRBD2. Per germline, CDR1 MDHEN and CDR2 SYDVKM. This CDR3 comprises 15 residues. V was pared by 1 base and J by 8 bases, with 4 bases of the junction left unmatched. CDR3 in amino acids: CASSLSSGRFDEQFF. Written as DNA, the CDR3 is TGTGCCAGCAGTTTATCTAGCGGGAGGTTCGATGAGCAGTTCTTC. The full variable domain, completed using reference TRBV28 and TRBJ2-1, is DVKVTQSSRYLVKRTGEKVFLECVQDMDHENMFWYRQDPGLGLRLIYFSYDVKMKEKGDIPEGYSVSREKKERFSLILESASTNQTSMYLCASSLSSGRFDEQFFGPGTRLTVL.

The V and J genes are TRBV7-9 and TRBJ2-3; D is possibly TRBD2 (6 bases). Per germline, CDR1 SEHNR and CDR2 FQNEAQ (reference sequence). Trimming pared 5 bases from V and 0 bases from J, leaving 12 bases between. This CDR3 has 15 residues. This CDR3 is CASSGGSFSTDTQYF. CDR3 sequence (DNA): TGTGCCAGCAGCGGGGGGTCCTTCAGCACAGATACGCAGTATTTT. The complete variable domain, with remaining parts taken from reference TRBV7-9 and TRBJ2-3, reads DTGVSQNPRHKITKRGQNVTFRCDPISEHNRLYWYRQTLGQGPEFLTYFQNEAQLEKSRLLSDRFSAERPKGSFSTLEIQRTEQGDSAMYLCASSGGSFSTDTQYFGPGTRLTVL.

The rearrangement links TRBV30 to TRBJ2-1; D is perhaps TRBD2 (6 bases). The CDR3 contains 13 residues. The germline V gene encodes CDR1 GTSNPN and CDR2 SVGIG (reference sequence). V lost 5 bases and J 5 bases, leaving 13 bases between the germline ends. CDR3 DNA: TGTGCCTGGGACGGGACTCTTGACAATGAGCAGTTCTTC. Its translation is CAWDGTLDNEQFF. The complete variable domain, with remaining parts taken from reference TRBV30 and TRBJ2-1, reads SQTIHQWPATLVQPVGSPLSLECTVEGTSNPNLYWYRQAAGRGLQLLFYSVGIGQISSEVPQNLSASRPQDRQFILSSKKLLLSDSGFYLCAWDGTLDNEQFFGPGTRLTVL.

The rearrangement uses TRBV7-8 and TRBJ2-1; the match to TRBD2 covers 8 bases. The J segment lost 0 bases and the V segment lost 4 bases, leaving 8 bases of the junction unmatched. This CDR3 region has 17 residues. The germline gives CDR1 SGHVS, CDR2 FQNEAQ. For the CDR3, the DNA is TGTGCCAGCAGCTCTATGACTAGCGTTAGCTCCTACAATGAGCAGTTCTTC. Translation gives CASSSMTSVSSYNEQFF. The full variable domain, completed using reference TRBV7-8 and TRBJ2-1, is GAGVSQSPRYKVAKRGQDVALRCDPISGHVSLFWYQQALGQGPEFLTYFQNEAQLDKSGLPSDRFFAERPEGSVSTLKIQRTQQEDSAVYLCASSSMTSVSSYNEQFFGPGTRLTVL.

CDR3 residues: CASSLAVASYEQYF. In DNA, the CDR3 is TGCGCCAGCAGCTTGGCCGTGGCCTCCTACGAGCAGTACTTC. The chain has TRBV5-1 and TRBJ2-7; no reliable D call. V was trimmed by 0 bases and J by 0 bases, leaving 7 bases between them. Per the germline V gene, CDR1 is SGHRS and CDR2 is YFSETQ. CDR3 length: 14 residues.

V is TRBV7-2 and J is TRBJ2-7; the match to TRBD2 covers 8 bases. CDR1 is SGHTA and CDR2 is FQGNSA in the germline V gene. V lost 5 bases to trimming and J lost 4 bases; unmatched junction nucleotides: 7. The CDR3 loop spans 14 amino acids. The CDR3 spells CASSPAGEWYEQYF. The DNA for the CDR3 is TGTGCCAGCAGCCCAGCGGGAGAATGGTACGAGCAGTACTTC.

This sequence joins TRBV28 and TRBJ1-4; weak D call: TRBD1 (5 bases). Trimming took 6 bases from V and 5 from J, leaving 19 bases between them. The CDR3 is made up of 16 amino acids. Germline assignment: CDR1 MDHEN and CDR2 SYDVKM. CDR3 region: CASSPTRGTENEKLFF. The CDR3 region has the DNA TGTGCCAGCAGCCCGACCCGGGGGACCGAGAATGAAAAACTGTTTTTT.

The chain uses TRBV9 and TRBJ1-1; 8 nucleotides align to TRBD1. Germline CDR1 and CDR2: SGDLS and YYNGEE. Trimming took 5 bases from V and 8 from J; bases not matched to a gene: 14. CDR3 length: 15 amino acids. As DNA, the CDR3 is TGTGCCAGCAGACCAGGGGGCTCCCCCGGTGGGGAAGCTTTCTTT. It specifies CASRPGGSPGGEAFF.

V usage is TRBV4-1 and J usage is TRBJ1-1; perhaps TRBD1 as D (5 bases). The length of the CDR3 is 16 residues. V lost 1 base, J lost 8 bases, and 20 bases lay in between. Looked up from germline, CDR1 is MGHRA and CDR2 is YSYEKL. The DNA of the CDR3 is TGCGCCAGCAGCCAAGGCCCCGGGACCGACAGTAAGGAAGCTTTCTTT. As protein: CASSQGPGTDSKEAFF.

A word on this clone: Other DNA variants within this sample encode the same CDR3. The chain's CDR3 is CASSLGAGGTDTQYF. The CDR3 coding sequence is TGTGCCAGCAGTCTTGGGGCAGGGGGGACAGATACGCAGTATTTT. The rearrangement joins TRBV28 to TRBJ2-3, with D maybe TRBD1 (7 bases). V lost 5 bases, J lost 3 bases, and 15 bases lay in between. There are 15 residues in the CDR3. CDR1 and CDR2 (germline): MDHEN, SYDVKM.

The chain links TRBV29-1 to TRBJ2-7; TRBD2 might be the D (6 bases). The CDR3 contains 13 residues. V was pared by 4 bases and J by 0 bases, with 10 bases between. Germline V gene lookup returns CDR1 SQVTM and CDR2 ANQGSEA. The CDR3 loop reads CSVVGGISYEQYF. In nucleotides, the CDR3 is TGCAGCGTTGTGGGCGGGATCTCCTACGAGCAGTACTTC.